Reported below is one T cell receptor (beta chain). Source study methods: Quantification of nucleated cells was approximated via reference gene primer amplification. TCRdb's copy holds only in-frame clones and misses some; the assay was immunoSEQ multiplex PCR. That table is the source of V, J and clone size, and D and trimming were worked out from the DNA. Of roughly 200,000 clones listed, around 87% were seen once; the top ten hold approximately 0.64%. This sample was taken from a study of blood T cell repertoires in COVID-19. As for the study in general: Whether acute or convalescent, the COVID-19 samples came from the United States, Italy and Spain. Sample material is recorded as cDNA or gDNA derived from T cells, B-cell-depleted T cells, or PBMCs.

Germline V gene data show CDR1 as MNHEY and CDR2 as SMNVEV (reference sequence). This CDR3 contains 18 residues. Germline trimming cut 5 bases from V and 2 bases from J; bases unmatched to any gene: 9. The chain uses TRBV27 and TRBJ2-1; 13 bases agree with TRBD2. The receptor was isolated from a man over 45 with acute or convalescent COVID-19. The sequencing input was peripheral blood. The CDR3: CASSRLAGGPTAYNEQFF. DNA for the CDR3: TGTGCCAGCAGTAGACTAGCGGGGGGACCAACCGCCTACAATGAGCAGTTCTTC.